This TCR beta chain was found in a study of T cell responses to AZD1222 COVID-19 vaccine. Study-wide results and caveats: Vaccine-associated CD4 TCRs spanned spike, dominant at 160-218 and 743-854. Baseline seropositives among AZD1222 recipients totaled only six or seven.

Second doses at about 4 or about 12 weeks were pooled. Concerning this clone itself: Its antigen is currently unknown.

Generated by immunoSEQ multiplex PCR, the TCRdb table keeps only in-frame clones and is missing some. The sample shows approximately 89,000 clones, 90% of them seen only once. The CDR3 consists of 14 residues. The germline gives CDR1 SNHLY, CDR2 FYNNEI. The V gene end was trimmed by 5 bases and the J gene end by 0 bases; junction bases not matched to a gene: 3. The specimen was peripheral blood, collected 28 days after the second AZD1222 dose. The TCR comes from an adult who received the AZD1222 COVID-19 vaccine. The chain links TRBV2 to TRBJ2-7; 8 positions match TRBD2. Here the CDR3 reads CASSISGGSYEQYF. The CDR3 bases are TGTGCCAGCAGTATAAGCGGGGGCTCCTACGAGCAGTACTTC.